This T cell receptor beta chain was found in a study of T cells after yellow fever vaccination. The study's findings and limits: Clones that expanded after primary vaccination mostly reappeared after the booster (96% CD4, about 91% CD8). A faster peak, day 5 versus 15, was reached by the weaker secondary response. Clonotypes found in both CD4 and CD8 compartments made up a small share.

The CDR3 totals 15 residues. Trimming pared 0 bases from V and 4 bases from J, leaving 12 bases between. CDR1 and CDR2 from the germline V gene are SGHRS and YFSETQ. TCRdb itself ran the 5' RACE reads through MiXCR, one entry per CDR3 protein. The table lists approximately 300,000 distinct CDR3 sequences, roughly 10% of them singletons. Worth noting for this clonotype: What it recognizes is unknown.

This material consisted of CD4+ T cells sorted from PBMCs, taken 45 days after the yellow fever booster vaccination. This receptor was taken from a man aged 18 to 35 who received the YFV17D yellow fever vaccine. The rearrangement joins TRBV5-1 to TRBJ2-3; no reliable D call. Here the CDR3 DNA reads TGCGCCAGCAGCTTGGCGGATCTCTCGGCAGATACGCAGTATTTT. This codes for CASSLADLSADTQYF.